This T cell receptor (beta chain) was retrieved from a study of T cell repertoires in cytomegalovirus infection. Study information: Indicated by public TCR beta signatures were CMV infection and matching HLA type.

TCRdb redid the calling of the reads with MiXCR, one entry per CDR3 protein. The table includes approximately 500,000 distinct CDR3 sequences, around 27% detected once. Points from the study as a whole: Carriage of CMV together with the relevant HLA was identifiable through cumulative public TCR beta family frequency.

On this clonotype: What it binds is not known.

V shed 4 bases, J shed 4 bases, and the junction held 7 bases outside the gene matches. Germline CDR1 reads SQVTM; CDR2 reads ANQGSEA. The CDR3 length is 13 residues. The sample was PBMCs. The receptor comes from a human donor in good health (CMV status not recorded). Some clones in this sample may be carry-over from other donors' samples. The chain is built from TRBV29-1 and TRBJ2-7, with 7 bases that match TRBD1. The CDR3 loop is CSVGTGLGYEQYF. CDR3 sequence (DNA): TGCAGCGTTGGGACAGGTCTTGGGTACGAGCAGTACTTC.